Shown below are 14 T cell receptor beta chains from a single sample sequenced in a study of T cell responses to AZD1222 COVID-19 vaccine. This table comes from immunoSEQ multiplex PCR, and its TCRdb copy is limited to in-frame clones, with some not included. The sample has about 83,000 clones, around 86% seen once. Specimen: peripheral blood, collected on day 0 of AZD1222 vaccination. These receptors all stem from an adult in good health.

The chain joins TRBV7-3 to TRBJ2-2; perhaps D is TRBD1 or TRBD2 (7 bases each). CDR1 SGHTA and CDR2 FQGTGA come from the germline V gene. Trimming removed 5 bases from V and 6 bases from J, with 22 bases in between. This CDR3 is 17 amino acids long. This CDR3 reads CASSPEQGRAGAGELFF. The CDR3 DNA follows: TGTGCCAGCAGCCCAGAACAGGGGAGGGCGGGAGCCGGGGAGCTGTTTTTT.

The chain carries TRBV3-1 (or the pseudogene TRBV3-2) and TRBJ2-7; the match to TRBD2 covers 8 bases. This CDR3 has 13 amino acids. After removal of 1 base from V and 12 bases from J, the junction contained 8 bases not matched to a gene. Germline CDR1 LGHDT, CDR2 YNNKEL (reference sequence). CDR3 DNA: TGTGCCAGCAGCCAAGGACGGGGGGGCGTTTGGTACTTC. It encodes CASSQGRGGVWYF.

On this clone itself: The sample contains more than one DNA sequence encoding this CDR3. The V and J genes are TRBV3-1 (or the pseudogene TRBV3-2) and TRBJ2-5; 9 bases are shared with TRBD2. Trimming removed 3 bases from V and 4 bases from J; junction bases left unmatched: 6. The CDR3 sequence is 15 residues long. Per the germline V gene, CDR1 is LGHDT and CDR2 is YNNKEL (reference sequence). The CDR3 sequence is CASSQLRGGGETQYF. In nucleotides, the CDR3 is TGTGCCAGCAGCCAGTTGCGGGGGGGCGGAGAGACCCAGTACTTC.

V is TRBV11-2 and J is TRBJ2-2; D may be TRBD1 (6 bases). The ends were cut back, 4 bases at V and 3 bases at J, with 18 bases in the middle. Germline V CDR1 and CDR2: SGHAT, FQNNGV. The CDR3 extends over 17 amino acids. CDR3 amino acids: CASSYKQGQSDTGELFF. DNA for the CDR3: TGTGCCAGCAGCTATAAACAGGGTCAGTCGGACACCGGGGAGCTGTTTTTT.

The V gene is TRBV19, the J gene TRBJ2-1, with TRBD1 matching over 7 bases. V dropped 5 bases and J dropped 8; count of bases not matched to a gene: 6. Germline V gives CDR1 LNHDA, CDR2 SQIVND (reference sequence). The CDR3 is made up of 13 amino acids. DNA of the CDR3: TGTGCCAGTAGTGACGACAGGGACGATGAGCAGTTCTTC. It encodes CASSDDRDDEQFF.

The chain is built from TRBV6-2 or TRBV6-3 and TRBJ2-5, with TRBD1 as a possible D gene (5 bases). The CDR3 extends over 15 amino acids. The V gene's germline CDR1 is MNHEY and CDR2 SVGEGT. The V and J ends lost 6 bases and 4 bases respectively, with 18 bases between them. DNA for the CDR3: TGTGCCAGCAGCCCCTCCATACAGGTTCCAGAGACCCAGTACTTC. It yields the protein CASSPSIQVPETQYF.

This rearrangement joins TRBV7-3 to TRBJ1-2; D is uncertain. CDR1 is SGHTA and CDR2 is FQGTGA in the germline V gene. V gave up 4 bases and J gave up 4 bases, with 16 bases separating them. The CDR3 is made up of 15 amino acids. The CDR3 sequence is CASSSAGGVGYGYTF. DNA for the CDR3: TGTGCCAGCAGCTCAGCGGGTGGGGTCGGCTATGGCTACACCTTC.

V is TRBV7-9 and J is TRBJ2-1; tentative D call: TRBD2 (5 bases). The CDR3 totals 12 residues. V was cut by 1 base and J by 15 bases, with 13 bases left in between. Germline V gene lookup returns CDR1 SEHNR and CDR2 FQNEAQ (reference sequence). CDR3 loop: CASSLELGGSFF. The CDR3, as DNA: TGTGCCAGCAGCTTAGAGTTAGGCGGGTCGTTCTTC.

This chain uses TRBV18 with TRBJ1-1; D is undetermined. Per germline, CDR1 KGHSH and CDR2 LQKENI. The V end was cut by 6 bases, the J end by 6 bases, with 11 bases between. CDR3 length: 12 residues. In nucleotides, the CDR3 is TGTGCCAGCTCCCTAAGCGGCGCTGAAGCTTTCTTT. Protein product: CASSLSGAEAFF. Full variable domain (outside the CDR3, taken from reference TRBV18 and TRBJ1-1): NAGVMQNPRHLVRRRGQEARLRCSPMKGHSHVYWYRQLPEEGLKFMVYLQKENIIDESGMPKERFSAEFPKEGPSILRIQQVVRGDSAAYFCASSLSGAEAFFGQGTRLTVV.

Relative to its sample, this clone is large. The genes are TRBV19 and TRBJ2-3, with D uncertain. V was shortened by 5 bases and J by 0 bases, with 12 bases between the two germline ends. Germline CDR1 reads LNHDA; CDR2 reads SQIVND (reference sequence). This CDR3 comprises 15 residues. The CDR3 protein is CASSVDGTSTDTQYF. As DNA, the CDR3 is TGTGCCAGTAGTGTGGACGGTACTAGCACAGATACGCAGTATTTT.

The genes are TRBV7-8 and TRBJ1-3; D is unresolved. The length of the CDR3 is 15 residues. The V gene's germline CDR1 is SGHVS and CDR2 FQNEAQ. V was pared by 5 bases and J by 0 bases, with 11 bases between. The CDR3 is CASSIYTGSGNTIYF. The CDR3 nucleotides read TGTGCCAGCAGCATCTACACGGGCTCTGGAAACACCATATATTTT.

The chain joins TRBV10-2 to TRBJ2-7; no reliable D call. Germline-derived CDR1 and CDR2 are WSHSY and SAAADI. Trimming stripped 5 bases from V and 3 bases from J, with 5 bases between. This CDR3 comprises 11 residues. This CDR3 is CASSTLYEQYF. In DNA form, the CDR3 reads TGCGCCAGCAGTACCCTCTACGAGCAGTACTTC.

The chain has TRBV9 and TRBJ2-2; a weak D match, TRBD2 (6 bases). V shed 4 bases and J shed 2 bases, with 15 bases lying between them. CDR3 size: 16 residues. Germline V gives CDR1 SGDLS, CDR2 YYNGEE. This CDR3 is CASSLGGRGNTGELFF. Here the CDR3 DNA reads TGTGCCAGCAGCCTGGGGGGTAGGGGAAACACCGGGGAGCTGTTTTTT.

The table lists this clone with a count of one. The genes are TRBV4-2 and TRBJ2-7; 8 bases align to TRBD2. The CDR3 is made up of 15 amino acids. V lost 4 bases and J lost 1; bases outside the gene matches: 6. The germline CDR1 and CDR2 sequences are LGHNA and YNFKEQ. The CDR3 sequence: CASSPKRESSYEQYF. CDR3 DNA sequence: TGTGCCAGCAGCCCTAAGCGGGAGAGTTCCTACGAGCAGTACTTC.